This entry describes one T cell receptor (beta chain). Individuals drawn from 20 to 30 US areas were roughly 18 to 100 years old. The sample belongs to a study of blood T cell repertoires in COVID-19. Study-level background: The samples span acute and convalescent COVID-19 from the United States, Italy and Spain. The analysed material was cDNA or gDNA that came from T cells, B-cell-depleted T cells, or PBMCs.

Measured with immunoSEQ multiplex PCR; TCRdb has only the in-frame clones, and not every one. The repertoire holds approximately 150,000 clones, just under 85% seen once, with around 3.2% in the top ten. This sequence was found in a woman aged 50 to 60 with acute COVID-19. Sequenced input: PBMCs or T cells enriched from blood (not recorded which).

CDR3: CASSSPLGGLAGEGNEQFF. The CDR3 nucleotides are TGTGCCAGCAGCTCACCACTTGGCGGACTAGCGGGAGAGGGCAATGAGCAGTTCTTC. The rearrangement uses TRBV7-8 and TRBJ2-1; 13 nucleotides match TRBD2. V lost 4 bases to trimming and J lost 6 bases; unmatched junction nucleotides: 15. The length of the CDR3 is 19 residues. The germline gives CDR1 SGHVS, CDR2 FQNEAQ.